Listed below are T cell receptor beta chains from one sample, sequenced in a study of beta chain features in type 1 diabetes. The repertoire was sequenced with immunoSEQ multiplex PCR; TCRdb's copy has only in-frame clones and lacks some. The sample shows about 140,000 clones, roughly 9.7% of them seen only once. What was sequenced was central memory CD4+ T cells from blood. Receptor source: a woman aged 40 to 55 in good health. Each CDR3 is given with its conserved first and last residue. Each record gives: V gene, clone size, J gene, D gene, CDR3 DNA, CDR3 protein. D genes are given only for firm matches. Rows may omit the clone size; those that give it use once, few, many or a size class.

TRBV6-1	-	TRBJ2-7	-	TGTGCCAGCAGTCGCACTAGGGCCTACGAGCAGTACTTC	CASSRTRAYEQYF
TRBV14	-	TRBJ2-2	TRBD1	TGTGCCAGCAGCCGACAGGGGTGGGGAACCGGGGAGCTGTTTTTT	CASSRQGWGTGELFF
TRBV19	-	TRBJ1-3	-	TGTGCCAGTAGTATCTCCAGGGGATCTGGAAACACCATATATTTT	CASSISRGSGNTIYF
TRBV7-8	few	TRBJ1-2	-	TGTGCCAGCAGCCGCTTCGTCCGGGCCGGGGTTGGCTACACCTTC	CASSRFVRAGVGYTF
TRBV25-1	few	TRBJ2-7	TRBD1	TGTGCCACCACAGGGGTAGCCGAGCAGTACTTC	CATTGVAEQYF
TRBV29-1	many	TRBJ2-5	TRBD2	TGCAGCCTTCTACCCGGGACTAGTTTTACGGCCCAGTACTTC	CSLLPGTSFTAQYF
TRBV7-9	few	TRBJ1-2	TRBD1	TGTGCCAGCAGCTTAGGAGGGACAGGGGGCGCTGGTGGCTACACCTTC	CASSLGGTGGAGGYTF
TRBV5-1	-	TRBJ2-2	TRBD1	TGCGCCAGCAGCTTGTCACAGGGGCCCACCGGGGAGCTGTTTTTT	CASSLSQGPTGELFF
TRBV11-3	once	TRBJ2-5	TRBD1	TGTGCCAGCAGCTCGGGACAGGCGCAAGAGACCCAGTACTTC	CASSSGQAQETQYF
TRBV5-1	many	TRBJ2-7	TRBD1	TGCGCCAGCAGCTCGGACAGGTTCTCCTACGAGCAGTACTTC	CASSSDRFSYEQYF
TRBV6-5	many	TRBJ2-3	TRBD2	TGTGCCAGCAGCAGCGGGGGGGCGTTGACAGATACGCAGTATTTT	CASSSGGALTDTQYF
TRBV13	few	TRBJ2-6	-	TGTGCCAGCAACCGGGGTCTTACTGGGGCCAACGTCCTGACTTTC	CASNRGLTGANVLTF
TRBV7-9	few	TRBJ1-1	-	TGTGCCAGCAGCTTACAGGCAGGGAACACTGAAGCTTTCTTT	CASSLQAGNTEAFF
TRBV11-2	-	TRBJ2-5	-	TGTGCCAGCAGCTTATTCATGCAGCGGGAGACCCAGTACTTC	CASSLFMQRETQYF
TRBV29-1	many	TRBJ2-3	-	TGCAGCGTTATGCAGGGGCAAGATACGCAGTATTTT	CSVMQGQDTQYF
TRBV2	few	TRBJ1-2	TRBD1	TGTGCCAGCAGCCAAAATCCAGACAGGGTATCCACCTTC	CASSQNPDRVSTF
TRBV19	-	TRBJ2-7	-	TGTGCCAGTAGCGAAAAAGCGGTATCCGAGCAGTACTTC	CASSEKAVSEQYF
TRBV6-1	-	TRBJ2-3	-	TGTGCCAGCAGAAAAGGGAGTTCCACAGATACGCAGTATTTT	CASRKGSSTDTQYF
TRBV19	-	TRBJ2-3	-	TGTGCCAGTAGTATAGGACTTACAGATACGCAGTATTTT	CASSIGLTDTQYF
TRBV6-6	-	TRBJ2-5	-	TGTGCCAGCGCAGATCGTCAGGGGAGAGTTAAAGAGACCCAGTACTTC	CASADRQGRVKETQYF
TRBV4-3	-	TRBJ1-1	TRBD1	TGCGCCAGCAGCCTACAGGGGGCTGACACTGAAGCTTTCTTT	CASSLQGADTEAFF
TRBV7-9	few	TRBJ2-7	-	TGTGCCAGCAGCCCCCGGGGGGCAACGGGGTACGAGCAGTACTTC	CASSPRGATGYEQYF
TRBV18	-	TRBJ2-7	-	TGTGCCAGCTCACCAGGGGCAGGGCTGTCGGGTACCTACGAGCAGTACTTC	CASSPGAGLSGTYEQYF
TRBV5-6	many	TRBJ1-5	TRBD1	TGTGCCAGCAGCTCCTGGACAGGGCCAGCCCAGCATTTT	CASSSWTGPAQHF
TRBV5-1	few	TRBJ2-5	-	TGCGCCAGCAGCCTGGGGACTGGTGTACAAGAGACCCAGTACTTC	CASSLGTGVQETQYF
TRBV19	-	TRBJ2-5	TRBD2	TGTGCCAGTAGGAAGCGGGGGGGACAAGAGACCCAGTACTTC	CASRKRGGQETQYF
TRBV5-6	-	TRBJ2-1	TRBD1	TGTGCCAGCAGCTCCGCCGGGACAGACTACAATAAGCAGTTCTTC	CASSSAGTDYNKQFF
TRBV5-1	few	TRBJ1-6	TRBD1	TGCGCCAGCAGCTTACAGGGGGAAGAAGGTTCACCCCTCCACTTT	CASSLQGEEGSPLHF
TRBV18	many	TRBJ2-5	-	TGTGCCAGCTCCCAGATCTCGGAGACCCAGTACTTC	CASSQISETQYF
TRBV7-9	-	TRBJ1-6	-	TGTGCCAGCCGACCTTCCTCTAGCTCCTATAATTCACCCCTCCACTTT	CASRPSSSSYNSPLHF
TRBV7-6	many	TRBJ1-2	-	TGTGCCAGCAGCTTACTCGGCAGGGCTTTCGGTGGCTACACCTTC	CASSLLGRAFGGYTF
TRBV18	-	TRBJ2-1	TRBD2	TGTGCCAGCTCAACCGGGACTATTAATGAGCAGTTCTTC	CASSTGTINEQFF
TRBV10-3	few	TRBJ2-4	TRBD2	TGTGCCATCAGCCCCCGGGGGGGCGAGTTGGACATTCAGTACTTC	CAISPRGGELDIQYF
TRBV6-1	few	TRBJ1-2	-	TGTGCCAGCAGCGAAACGACAGGATCATATGGCTACACCTTC	CASSETTGSYGYTF
TRBV6-6	-	TRBJ2-1	-	TGTGCCAGCAGTTACTCGATAGTAAATGAGCAGTTCTTC	CASSYSIVNEQFF
TRBV7-8	few	TRBJ1-2	TRBD1	TGTGCCAGCAGCTTGGACAGGGCAAACTATGGCTACACCTTC	CASSLDRANYGYTF
TRBV5-6	-	TRBJ2-3	TRBD2	TGTGCCAGCAGCCCTTTGCTAGCGGGGGGATGGACAGATACGCAGTATTTT	CASSPLLAGGWTDTQYF
TRBV18	many	TRBJ2-3	-	TGTGCCAGCTCACCGACTGCTCGAGGCACAGATACGCAGTATTTT	CASSPTARGTDTQYF
TRBV6-1	few	TRBJ1-2	-	TGTGCCAGCAGTGAGCGGGCGCCCTATGGCTACACCTTC	CASSERAPYGYTF
TRBV6-1	many	TRBJ2-7	-	TGTGCCAGCAACCCCCAGGGGTTCCACGAGCAGTACTTC	CASNPQGFHEQYF
TRBV7-2	few	TRBJ1-2	TRBD1	TGTGCCAGCAGCTTAACAGGGGCGCTCGCCTATGGCTACACCTTC	CASSLTGALAYGYTF
TRBV11-2	-	TRBJ2-3	-	TGTGCCAGCAGCCCAGGGACTGGTAGGGTAGATACGCAGTATTTT	CASSPGTGRVDTQYF
TRBV4-2	-	TRBJ2-1	TRBD2	TGTGCCAGCAGCCAGGCCCTTTCAGCGGGGGTCTACAATGAGCAGTTCTTC	CASSQALSAGVYNEQFF
TRBV15	-	TRBJ2-7	-	TGTGCCACCAGCAGAGAACAGCAAAACTACGAGCAGTACTTC	CATSREQQNYEQYF
TRBV7-9	-	TRBJ1-6	-	TGTGCCAGCAGCTTAGGGGGGCAGTGGCTGGAACCCCTCCACTTT	CASSLGGQWLEPLHF
TRBV12-2	-	TRBJ1-5	-	TGTGCAAGTCGCTATCCGCCCCCCCCCAGGGATAGCAATCAGCCCCAGCATTTT	CASRYPPPPRDSNQPQHF
TRBV7-8	few	TRBJ2-1	-	TGTGCCAGCAGCTTTTTAGAGGGTGAGCAGTTCTTC	CASSFLEGEQFF
TRBV10-1	few	TRBJ2-7	-	TGCGCCAGCAGTGAGTCGCAGGCCTACGAGCAGTACTTC	CASSESQAYEQYF
TRBV2	-	TRBJ2-1	-	TGTGCCACCCGACCGGGCCGGGGGGCAAACCTCAATCACAATGAGCAGTTCTTC	CATRPGRGANLNHNEQFF
TRBV29-1	many	TRBJ2-7	TRBD1	TGCAGCGTTGACCCGGGACAGGGCTCCTACGAGCAGTACTTC	CSVDPGQGSYEQYF
TRBV5-4	-	TRBJ2-3	-	TGTGCCAGCAGCTTGGCCGCAGATGGGCGTACGGATACGCAGTATTTT	CASSLAADGRTDTQYF
TRBV7-9	-	TRBJ2-7	-	TGTGCCAGCAGCTTAGATCAGTTCTCCTACGAGCAGTACTTC	CASSLDQFSYEQYF
TRBV29-1	-	TRBJ2-7	TRBD1	TGCAGCGTTGCCTGGGGACAGGGAGCCTACGAGCAGTACTTC	CSVAWGQGAYEQYF